Listed here are 17 T cell receptor beta chains from one sample, sequenced in a study of T cell changes during pregnancy in multiple sclerosis. Produced via immunoSEQ multiplex PCR; TCRdb's table is partial and in-frame only. The sample contains around 31,000 clones, roughly 89% of which appear only once. The sequenced sample was CD8+ T cells from peripheral blood mononuclear cells, obtained in the first trimester of pregnancy. The receptors derive from a female donor with multiple sclerosis, enrolled in a pregnancy study.

This sequence joins TRBV4-1 and TRBJ1-3; TRBD1 agrees at 8 bases. The germline V gene has CDR1 MGHRA and CDR2 YSYEKL. This CDR3 is built from 18 residues. The ends lost 2 bases at V and 0 bases at J; junction bases unmatched: 9. The CDR3 loop reads CASSQPPGTGFSGNTIYF. The CDR3, as DNA: TGCGCCAGCAGCCAACCTCCCGGGACAGGATTCTCTGGAAACACCATATATTTT.

The rearrangement joins TRBV29-1 to TRBJ2-1, with a weak D call TRBD1 (5 bases). The CDR3 is 14 residues long. V was cut by 5 bases and J by 6 bases, with 17 bases left in between. Germline-derived CDR1 and CDR2 are SQVTM and ANQGSEA. In nucleotides, the CDR3 is TGCAGCGTTCTGACAGTCGTTCGTGTCAATGAGCAGTTCTTC. Its translation is CSVLTVVRVNEQFF.

The chain employs TRBV4-1 and TRBJ2-5; TRBD2 aligns across 16 bases. The V gene's germline CDR1 is MGHRA and CDR2 YSYEKL. The CDR3 totals 18 residues. V trimming: 1 base; J trimming: 1 base; junction bases outside the gene matches: 3. The CDR3 here is CASSQGGLAGGPQETQYF. CDR3 sequence (DNA): TGCGCCAGCAGCCAAGGGGGACTAGCGGGGGGGCCCCAAGAGACCCAGTACTTC.

CDR3 DNA sequence: TGTGCCAGCAGCGCAGGGTTTGGCTACACCTTC. Amino acid sequence: CASSAGFGYTF. The rearrangement joins TRBV6-5 to TRBJ1-2; tentative D call: TRBD1 (5 bases). Per the germline V gene, CDR1 is MNHEY and CDR2 is SVGAGI. The CDR3 length is 11 residues. V was cut by 6 bases and J by 7 bases, with 9 bases left in between.

This rearrangement joins TRBV11-3 to TRBJ1-1, with 7 bases fitting TRBD1. After removal of 5 bases from V and 1 base from J, the junction contained 10 bases not matched to a gene. This CDR3 has 16 amino acids. Germline V gives CDR1 SGHNT, CDR2 YENEEA. The CDR3 protein is CASSELPGQRNTEAFF. CDR3 DNA sequence: TGTGCCAGCAGCGAACTTCCGGGACAGAGGAACACTGAAGCTTTCTTT.

The chain couples TRBV29-1 to TRBJ1-2, with D possibly matching TRBD1 (6 bases). Germline assignment: CDR1 SQVTM and CDR2 ANQGSEA. V dropped 1 base and J dropped 5 bases, with 8 bases sitting between them. CDR3 size: 12 residues. CDR3 sequence reads: CSVEGDKYGYTF. As DNA, the CDR3 is TGCAGCGTTGAAGGGGACAAGTATGGCTACACCTTC. Combining the CDR3 with reference TRBV29-1 and TRBJ1-2 gives the whole variable domain SAVISQKPSRDICQRGTSLTIQCQVDSQVTMMFWYRQQPGQSLTLIATANQGSEATYESGFVIDKFPISRPNLTFSTLTVSNMSPEDSSIYLCSVEGDKYGYTFGSGTRLTVV.

This clone was recorded once. V is TRBV6-4 and J is TRBJ2-3; the match to TRBD2 covers 10 bases. V trimming: 3 bases; J trimming: 4 bases; junction bases outside the gene matches: 1. In germline, CDR1 is MRHNA, CDR2 SNTAGT. The CDR3 spans 14 residues. For the CDR3, the DNA is TGTGCCAGCAGTGAAGCGGGAGGGGCAGATACGCAGTATTTT. Its translation: CASSEAGGADTQYF.

The V gene is TRBV18, the J gene TRBJ2-7; 7 nucleotides line up with TRBD1. From germline, CDR1 is KGHSH and CDR2 LQKENI. With V trimmed by 3 bases and J by 3 bases, 8 bases remained unmatched. The CDR3 totals 15 residues. CDR3 sequence reads: CASSPTDREHYEQYF. The CDR3 DNA is TGTGCCAGCTCACCCACAGACAGGGAACACTACGAGCAGTACTTC.

The chain couples TRBV2 to TRBJ2-6; a weak D match, TRBD2 (5 bases). V was cut by 6 bases and J by 4 bases, with 10 bases left in between. The CDR3 runs 14 residues. From germline, CDR1 is SNHLY and CDR2 FYNNEI. CDR3 DNA: TGTGCCAGCAGGGACTTCGGGGGGGCCAACGTCCTGACTTTC. This sequence encodes CASRDFGGANVLTF.

The rearrangement links TRBV30 to TRBJ2-3; D not resolved. CDR1 GTSNPN and CDR2 SVGIG come from the germline V gene (reference sequence). The CDR3 has 12 residues. The V gene lost 0 bases and the J gene lost 4 bases, with 5 bases spanning the gap. The CDR3 region is CAWSVTADTQYF. In DNA, the CDR3 is TGTGCCTGGAGTGTAACAGCAGATACGCAGTATTTT.

This rearrangement joins TRBV4-1 to TRBJ2-7, with 13 bases that match TRBD2. This CDR3 spans 16 amino acids. V shed 1 base, J shed 1 base, and the junction held 1 base outside the gene matches. From germline, CDR1 is MGHRA and CDR2 YSYEKL. CDR3 sequence (DNA): TGCGCCAGCAGCCAAGCGGGACTAGCGGGGTCCTACGAGCAGTACTTC. Its translation is CASSQAGLAGSYEQYF.

The gene calls are TRBV6-6 and TRBJ2-3; TRBD2 might be the D (6 bases). CDR3 length: 14 amino acids. Trimming took off 7 bases at V and 0 bases at J, with 11 bases between the two ends. Per germline, CDR1 MNHNY and CDR2 SVGAGI (reference sequence). The CDR3 region is CASTLATSTDTQYF. DNA of the CDR3: TGTGCCAGCACCCTAGCGACCAGCACAGATACGCAGTATTTT.

The DNA of the CDR3 is TGCGCCAGCAGCTCCCCCGGGGGTAACTATGGCTACACCTTC. It encodes CASSSPGGNYGYTF. This rearrangement joins TRBV5-1 to TRBJ1-2; D may be TRBD1 (5 bases). Germline CDR1 SGHRS, CDR2 YFSETQ. V dropped 3 bases and J dropped 1 base, with 10 bases sitting between them. This CDR3 spans 14 amino acids.

This clone is labeled medium-sized. This rearrangement joins TRBV5-1 to TRBJ2-1; 8 bases match TRBD1. The germline V gene has CDR1 SGHRS and CDR2 YFSETQ. Trimming took 4 bases from V and 2 from J; bases not matched to a gene: 5. CDR3 length: 15 amino acids. This CDR3 is CASSPGTGPYNEQFF. CDR3 nucleotide sequence: TGCGCCAGCAGCCCCGGGACAGGACCCTACAATGAGCAGTTCTTC.

The rearrangement uses TRBV2 and TRBJ2-7; no clear D gene. The CDR3 covers 13 residues. Germline assignment: CDR1 SNHLY and CDR2 FYNNEI. The ends were cut back, 0 bases at V and 3 bases at J, with 6 bases in the middle. The CDR3 DNA reads TGTGCCAGCAGTGAAGCGGGCTACTACGAGCAGTACTTC. Translating gives CASSEAGYYEQYF.

This clone was detected only once. This chain links TRBV7-3 with TRBJ1-2; no reliable D call. Germline values: CDR1 SGHTA, CDR2 FQGTGA. Deletions cut 2 bases from V and 4 bases from J, with 8 bases between. The CDR3 spans 13 residues. The DNA of the CDR3 is TGTGCCAGCAGCTTAGACACCGGCTATGGCTACACCTTC. Its protein product is CASSLDTGYGYTF.

The rearrangement links TRBV5-1 to TRBJ2-7, with D possibly TRBD2 on 5 matching bases. V was cut by 1 base and J by 2 bases, with 13 bases left in between. This CDR3 is built from 15 residues. Germline assignment: CDR1 SGHRS and CDR2 YFSETQ. CDR3 protein: CASSLRAGGAYEQYF. The CDR3 coding sequence is TGCGCCAGCAGCTTGAGGGCGGGTGGGGCCTACGAGCAGTACTTC.